The clone carrying this T cell receptor beta chain showed up many times. As yet, its antigen is unknown. Thyroid surgery was performed in patients who had received no treatment beforehand. These data are taken from a study of metastatic and nonmetastatic thyroid tumors. CDR1 and CDR2 (germline): LGHDT, YNNKEL (reference sequence). The CDR3 length is 12 residues. V was pared by 2 bases and J by 11 bases, with 9 bases between. Under the authors' procedure: A classifier for distant metastasis in papillary thyroid cancer was constructed using CDR3 differences observed across clinicopathological groups. TCRdb ran MiXCR on the PCR reads. TCRdb, rather than the study authors, made the V and J calls. The sample holds about 49,000 clones; about 4.3% are singletons and the top ten take 7.5% to 10%. Points from the study as a whole: In both blood and tumor samples, TCR beta diversity was reported significantly higher for malignant than benign nodules.

Sample: blood. This TCR came from a female donor with papillary thyroid cancer or a benign thyroid nodule (not recorded which). Some clones in this sample may be carry-over from other donors' samples. The V gene is TRBV3-1, the J gene TRBJ1-4, with D hard to call. CDR3 region: CASSQWGIKLFF. In DNA form, the CDR3 reads TGTGCCAGCAGCCAATGGGGAATTAAACTGTTTTTT.